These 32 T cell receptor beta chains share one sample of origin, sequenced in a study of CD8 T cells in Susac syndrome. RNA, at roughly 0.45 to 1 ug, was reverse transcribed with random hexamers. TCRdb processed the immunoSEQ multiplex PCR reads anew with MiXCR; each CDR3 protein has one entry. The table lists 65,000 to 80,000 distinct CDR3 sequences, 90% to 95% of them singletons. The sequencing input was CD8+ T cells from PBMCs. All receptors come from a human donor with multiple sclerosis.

The CDR3 DNA is TGTGCCAGCAGTTTACCGGACGCCCTAACCTACGAGCAGTACTTC. Amino acid sequence: CASSLPDALTYEQYF. The chain combines TRBV12-3 or TRBV12-4 with TRBJ2-7; D not certain. With 2 bases removed from V and 2 bases from J, the gap between germline ends came to 13 bases. The CDR3 runs 15 residues.

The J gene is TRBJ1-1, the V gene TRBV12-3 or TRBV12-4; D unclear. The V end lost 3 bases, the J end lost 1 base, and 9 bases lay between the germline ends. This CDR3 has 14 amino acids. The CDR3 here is CASSFWEQNTEAFF. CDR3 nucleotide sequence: TGTGCCAGCAGTTTCTGGGAACAGAACACTGAAGCTTTCTTT.

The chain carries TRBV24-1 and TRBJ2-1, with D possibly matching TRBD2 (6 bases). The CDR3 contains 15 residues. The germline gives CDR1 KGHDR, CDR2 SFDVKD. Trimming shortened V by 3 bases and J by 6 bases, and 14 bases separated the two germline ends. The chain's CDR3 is CATSDLGSLGNEQFF. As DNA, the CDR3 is TGTGCCACCAGTGATCTCGGGAGTCTCGGCAATGAGCAGTTCTTC.

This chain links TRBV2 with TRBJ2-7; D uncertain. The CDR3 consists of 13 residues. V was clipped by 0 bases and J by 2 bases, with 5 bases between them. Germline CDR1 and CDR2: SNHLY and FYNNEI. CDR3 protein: CASSEASTYEQYF. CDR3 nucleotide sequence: TGTGCCAGCAGTGAAGCCTCGACCTACGAGCAGTACTTC.

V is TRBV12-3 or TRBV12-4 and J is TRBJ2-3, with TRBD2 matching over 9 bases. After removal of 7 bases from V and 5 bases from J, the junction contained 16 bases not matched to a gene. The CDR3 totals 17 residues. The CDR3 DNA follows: TGTGCCAGCACCCATAGCGGGAGAGACCACATGGAAGATACGCAGTATTTT. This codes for CASTHSGRDHMEDTQYF.

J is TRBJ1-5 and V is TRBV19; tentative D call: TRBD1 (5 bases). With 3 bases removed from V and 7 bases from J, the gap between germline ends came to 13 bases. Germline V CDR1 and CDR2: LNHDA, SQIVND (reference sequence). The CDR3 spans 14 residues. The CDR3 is CASSMAGAGQPQHF. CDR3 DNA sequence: TGTGCCAGTAGTATGGCCGGGGCAGGGCAGCCCCAGCATTTT.

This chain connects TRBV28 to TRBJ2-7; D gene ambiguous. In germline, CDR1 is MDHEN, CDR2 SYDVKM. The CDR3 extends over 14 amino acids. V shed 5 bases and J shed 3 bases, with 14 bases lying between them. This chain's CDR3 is CASSPPVVGYEQYF. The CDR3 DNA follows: TGTGCCAGCAGTCCCCCAGTGGTAGGCTACGAGCAGTACTTC.

CDR3 in amino acids: CASCPPGQGVYEQYF. The CDR3 DNA reads TGTGCCAGCTGTCCCCCCGGGCAGGGGGTCTACGAGCAGTACTTC. The chain links TRBV28 to TRBJ2-7, with 7 bases aligning to TRBD1. After removal of 8 bases from V and 3 bases from J, the junction contained 13 bases not matched to a gene. CDR1 is MDHEN and CDR2 is SYDVKM in the germline V gene. The CDR3 is 15 residues long.

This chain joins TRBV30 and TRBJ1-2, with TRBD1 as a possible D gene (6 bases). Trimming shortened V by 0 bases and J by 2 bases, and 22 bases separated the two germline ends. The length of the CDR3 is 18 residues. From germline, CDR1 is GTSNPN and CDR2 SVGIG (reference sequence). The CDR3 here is CAWSVIVAGDDLNYGYTF. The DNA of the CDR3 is TGTGCCTGGAGTGTAATCGTGGCAGGGGACGACCTCAACTATGGCTACACCTTC.

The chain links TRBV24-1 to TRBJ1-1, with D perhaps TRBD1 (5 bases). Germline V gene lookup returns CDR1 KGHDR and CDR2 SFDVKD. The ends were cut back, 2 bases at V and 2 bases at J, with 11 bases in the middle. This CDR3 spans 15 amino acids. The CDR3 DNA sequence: TGTGCCACCAGTGATTCCGGGACCCTAAACACTGAAGCTTTCTTT. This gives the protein CATSDSGTLNTEAFF.

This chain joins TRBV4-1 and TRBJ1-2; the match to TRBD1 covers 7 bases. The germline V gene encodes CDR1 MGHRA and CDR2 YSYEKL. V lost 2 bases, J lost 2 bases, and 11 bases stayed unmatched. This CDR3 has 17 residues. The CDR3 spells CASSQNHRGPSNYGYTF. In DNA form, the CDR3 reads TGCGCCAGCAGCCAAAATCACAGGGGACCCTCGAACTATGGCTACACCTTC.

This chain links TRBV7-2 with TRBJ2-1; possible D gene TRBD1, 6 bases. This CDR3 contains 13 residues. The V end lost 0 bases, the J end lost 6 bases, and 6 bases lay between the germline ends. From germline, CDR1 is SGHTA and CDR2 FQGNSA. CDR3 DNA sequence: TGTGCCAGCAGCTTAGCGGGGGCCAATGAGCAGTTCTTC. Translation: CASSLAGANEQFF.

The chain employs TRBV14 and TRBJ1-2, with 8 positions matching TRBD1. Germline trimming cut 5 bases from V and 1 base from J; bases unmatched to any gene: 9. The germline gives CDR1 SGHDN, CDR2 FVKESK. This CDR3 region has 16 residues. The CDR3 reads CASSTRTGSCNYGYTF. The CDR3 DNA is TGTGCCAGCAGCACCCGGACAGGGAGTTGTAACTATGGCTACACCTTC.

The DNA for the CDR3 is TGTGCCAGCACCCCAGGACTAGCGGGTTACACAGATACGCAGTATTTT. As protein: CASTPGLAGYTDTQYF. This rearrangement joins TRBV9 to TRBJ2-3; 11 bases map to TRBD2. Germline loops: CDR1 SGDLS, CDR2 YYNGEE. The CDR3 is made up of 16 amino acids. With 6 bases clipped from V and 2 bases from J, the junction kept 8 bases outside the gene matches.

The CDR3 region is CASSAVSGADADTEAFF. CDR3 DNA: TGTGCCAGCAGCGCCGTCTCGGGCGCCGATGCTGACACTGAAGCTTTCTTT. The chain employs TRBV9 and TRBJ1-1; D remains unclear. Germline loops: CDR1 SGDLS, CDR2 YYNGEE. This CDR3 has 17 amino acids. V was pared by 3 bases and J by 3 bases, with 21 bases between.

The CDR3 reads CASSYDGGGTEAFF. CDR3 in DNA: TGTGCCAGCAGTTACGACGGGGGCGGCACTGAAGCTTTCTTT. This chain links TRBV6-6 with TRBJ1-1; maybe TRBD1 (6 bases). Germline V lookup: CDR1 MNHNY, CDR2 SVGAGI (reference sequence). The CDR3 has 14 residues. Trimming removed 2 bases from V and 4 bases from J, with 11 bases in between.

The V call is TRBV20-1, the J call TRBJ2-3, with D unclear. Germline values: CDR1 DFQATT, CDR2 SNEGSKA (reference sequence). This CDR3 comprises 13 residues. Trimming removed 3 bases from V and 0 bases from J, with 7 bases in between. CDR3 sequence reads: CSARDPSTDTQYF. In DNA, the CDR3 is TGCAGTGCTAGGGATCCTAGCACAGATACGCAGTATTTT.

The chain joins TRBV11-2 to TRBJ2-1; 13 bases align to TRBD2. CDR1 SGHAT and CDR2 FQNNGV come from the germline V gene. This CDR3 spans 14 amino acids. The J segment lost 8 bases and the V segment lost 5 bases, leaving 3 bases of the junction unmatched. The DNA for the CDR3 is TGTGCCAGCAGCCGAGGACTAGCGGGAGATGAGCAGTTCTTC. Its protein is CASSRGLAGDEQFF.

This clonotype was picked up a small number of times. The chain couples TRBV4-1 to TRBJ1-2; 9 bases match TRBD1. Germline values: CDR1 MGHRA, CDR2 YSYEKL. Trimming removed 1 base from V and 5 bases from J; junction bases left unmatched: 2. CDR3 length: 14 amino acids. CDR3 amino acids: CASSQGTGAYGYTF. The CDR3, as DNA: TGCGCCAGCAGCCAAGGGACAGGGGCTTATGGCTACACCTTC.

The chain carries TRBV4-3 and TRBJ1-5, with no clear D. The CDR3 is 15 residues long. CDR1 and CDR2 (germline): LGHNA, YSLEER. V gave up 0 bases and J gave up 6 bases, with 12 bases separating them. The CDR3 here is CASSQDRSLGQPQHF. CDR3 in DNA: TGCGCCAGCAGCCAAGATCGCAGTCTCGGTCAGCCCCAGCATTTT.

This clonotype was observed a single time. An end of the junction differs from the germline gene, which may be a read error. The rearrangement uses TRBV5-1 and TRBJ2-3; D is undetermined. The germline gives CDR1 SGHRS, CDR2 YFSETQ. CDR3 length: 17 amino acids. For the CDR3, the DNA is TGCACCAGCAGCTCGGAAGGTTGGGTGCCCTCCCCAGATACGCAGTATTTT. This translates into CTSSSEGWVPSPDTQYF.

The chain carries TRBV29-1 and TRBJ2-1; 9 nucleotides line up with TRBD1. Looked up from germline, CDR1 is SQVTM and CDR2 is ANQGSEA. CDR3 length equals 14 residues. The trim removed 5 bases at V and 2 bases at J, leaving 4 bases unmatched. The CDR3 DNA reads TGCAGCGTTTTGGGACAGGGCCCCTACAATGAGCAGTTCTTC. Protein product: CSVLGQGPYNEQFF.

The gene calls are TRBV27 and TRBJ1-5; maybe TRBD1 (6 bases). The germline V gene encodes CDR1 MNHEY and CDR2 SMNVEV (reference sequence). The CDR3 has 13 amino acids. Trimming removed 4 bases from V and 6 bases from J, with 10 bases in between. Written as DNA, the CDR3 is TGTGCCAGCAGTTCCAGGGGAAGTCAGCCCCAGCATTTT. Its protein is CASSSRGSQPQHF.

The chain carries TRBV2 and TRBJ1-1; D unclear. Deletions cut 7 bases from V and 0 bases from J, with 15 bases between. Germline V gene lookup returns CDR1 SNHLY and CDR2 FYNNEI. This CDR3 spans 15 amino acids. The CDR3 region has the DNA TGTGCCAGCAAGGATGGCAGAAGCATGAACACTGAAGCTTTCTTT. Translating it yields CASKDGRSMNTEAFF. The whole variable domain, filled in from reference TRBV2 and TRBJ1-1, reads EPEVTQTPSHQVTQMGQEVILRCVPISNHLYFYWYRQILGQKVEFLVSFYNNEISEKSEIFDDQFSVERPDGSNFTLKIRSTKLEDSAMYFCASKDGRSMNTEAFFGQGTRLTVV.

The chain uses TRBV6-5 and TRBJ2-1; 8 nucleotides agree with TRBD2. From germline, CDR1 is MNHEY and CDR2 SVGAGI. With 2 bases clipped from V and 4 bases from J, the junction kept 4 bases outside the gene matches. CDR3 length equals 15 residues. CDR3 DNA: TGTGCCAGCAGTTACGGGCTAGCGGGTTACAATGAGCAGTTCTTC. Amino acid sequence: CASSYGLAGYNEQFF.

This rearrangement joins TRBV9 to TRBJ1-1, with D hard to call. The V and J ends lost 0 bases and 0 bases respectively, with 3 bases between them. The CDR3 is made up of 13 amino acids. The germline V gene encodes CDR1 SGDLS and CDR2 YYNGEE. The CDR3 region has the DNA TGTGCCAGCAGCGTAGGGATGAACACTGAAGCTTTCTTT. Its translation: CASSVGMNTEAFF.

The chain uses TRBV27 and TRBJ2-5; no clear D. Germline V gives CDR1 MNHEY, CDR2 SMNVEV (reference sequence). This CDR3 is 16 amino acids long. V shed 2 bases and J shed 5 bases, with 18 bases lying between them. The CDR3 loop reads CASSLNELVNGETQYF. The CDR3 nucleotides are TGTGCCAGCAGTTTAAACGAGTTAGTTAATGGGGAGACCCAGTACTTC.

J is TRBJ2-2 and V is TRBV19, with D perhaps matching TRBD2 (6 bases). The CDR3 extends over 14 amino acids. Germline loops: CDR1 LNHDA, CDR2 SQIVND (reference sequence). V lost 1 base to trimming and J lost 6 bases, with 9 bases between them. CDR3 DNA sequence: TGTGCCAGTAGTATAGCGGGGGTTTCCGGGGAGCTGTTTTTT. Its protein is CASSIAGVSGELFF.

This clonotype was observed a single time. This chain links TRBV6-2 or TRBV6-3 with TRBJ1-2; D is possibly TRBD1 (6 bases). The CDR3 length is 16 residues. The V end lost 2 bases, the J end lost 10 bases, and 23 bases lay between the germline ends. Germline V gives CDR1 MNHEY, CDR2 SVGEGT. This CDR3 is CASSYPPPTGAVDYTF. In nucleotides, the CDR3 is TGTGCCAGCAGTTACCCTCCACCGACAGGCGCGGTTGACTACACCTTC.

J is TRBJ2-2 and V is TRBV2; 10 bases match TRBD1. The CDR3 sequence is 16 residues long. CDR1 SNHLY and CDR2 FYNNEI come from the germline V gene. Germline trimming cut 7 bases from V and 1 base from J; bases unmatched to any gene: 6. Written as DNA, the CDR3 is TGTGCCAGCATCGCCGGGACAGGGGTGAACACCGGGGAGCTGTTTTTT. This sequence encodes CASIAGTGVNTGELFF.

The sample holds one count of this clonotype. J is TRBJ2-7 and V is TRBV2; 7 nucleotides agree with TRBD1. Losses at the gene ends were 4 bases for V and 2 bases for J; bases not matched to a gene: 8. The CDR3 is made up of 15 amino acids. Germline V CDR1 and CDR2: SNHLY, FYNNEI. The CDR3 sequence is CASSGVDRPTYEQYF. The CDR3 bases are TGTGCCAGCAGTGGGGTGGACAGGCCTACCTACGAGCAGTACTTC.

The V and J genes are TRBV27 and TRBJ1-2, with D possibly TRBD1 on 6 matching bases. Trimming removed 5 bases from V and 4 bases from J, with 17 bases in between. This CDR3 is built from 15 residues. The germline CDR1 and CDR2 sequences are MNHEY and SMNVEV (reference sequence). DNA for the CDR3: TGTGCCAGCAGTACCCGTCCGACAGGACTCTATGGCTACACCTTC. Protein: CASSTRPTGLYGYTF.